The source of this T cell receptor (beta chain) is a study of T cells after yellow fever vaccination. This clonotype was seen more than once but under ten times. Antigen: not known. The CDR3 spans 14 residues. Trimming took off 1 base at V and 7 bases at J, with 10 bases between the two ends. Germline assignment: CDR1 LGHNA and CDR2 YSLEER. TCR cDNA was made by 5'RACE template switching, adding a universal primer site and UMIs. TCRdb called the 5' RACE reads again in MiXCR, with one record for every CDR3 protein. The profile shows 250,000 to 300,000 distinct CDR3 sequences, roughly 5% of them singletons. Overall study findings and caveats: By day 5 rather than day 15, the secondary response had peaked, though it was weaker. Some clonotypes, a small share, were shared between CD4 and CD8 compartments. Most clones from primary vaccination resurfaced after the booster (about 95% CD4, less than 90% CD8).

The sample was CD4+ T cells sorted from PBMCs, taken on the day of the yellow fever booster vaccination. This receptor was taken from a man between 18 and 35 years old who received the YFV17D yellow fever vaccine. The V call is TRBV4-3, the J call TRBJ1-4, with D perhaps TRBD1 (6 bases). DNA for the CDR3: TGCGCCAGCAGCCAAGGGCAGGGGATTGAAAAACTGTTTTTT. This codes for CASSQGQGIEKLFF.